These 16 T cell receptor beta chains share one sample of origin, sequenced in a study of cytomegalovirus exposure and HLA in healthy donors. Researchers ran the PCR with 60 Vbeta and 13 Jbeta primers. The table came from immunoSEQ multiplex PCR; TCRdb's copy has only in-frame clones and leaves some out. Here the sample table reports tens of thousands of clones. Sequenced input: PBMCs. The source is a female donor in good health and CMV-seropositive.

The V gene is TRBV7-9, the J gene TRBJ1-5, with TRBD1 as a possible D gene (6 bases). Germline CDR1 reads SEHNR; CDR2 reads FQNEAQ (reference sequence). The CDR3 length is 14 residues. Trimming removed 5 bases from V and 6 bases from J, with 14 bases in between. CDR3 DNA: TGTGCCAGCAGCCCAAACAGGGTTGGTCAGCCCCAGCATTTT. Its protein product is CASSPNRVGQPQHF.

This chain links TRBV14 with TRBJ2-7; a weak D match, TRBD2 (6 bases). The length of the CDR3 is 15 residues. CDR1 is SGHDN and CDR2 is FVKESK in the germline V gene. The germline V and J ends were trimmed by 4 bases and 2 bases, with 15 bases remaining between them. The CDR3 sequence: CASSPLAGSAYEQYF. The CDR3 coding sequence is TGTGCCAGCAGCCCTCTTGCGGGGAGCGCCTACGAGCAGTACTTC.

V gene TRBV18 combines with J gene TRBJ2-7; 8 nucleotides match TRBD1. CDR1 KGHSH and CDR2 LQKENI come from the germline V gene. J gave up 2 bases and V 3 bases, and 6 bases lay outside the gene matches. The CDR3 sequence is 15 residues long. CDR3 bases: TGTGCCAGCTCACCCGGACAGGGCACCGCCTACGAGCAGTACTTC. This sequence encodes CASSPGQGTAYEQYF.

The rearrangement links TRBV28 to TRBJ2-1; a weak D match, TRBD2 (6 bases). Germline CDR1 is MDHEN and CDR2 is SYDVKM. V dropped 5 bases and J dropped 1 base, with 15 bases sitting between them. The CDR3 runs to 16 residues. Written as DNA, the CDR3 is TGTGCCAGCAGTCCCCTACTAGCCAGGTCCTACAATGAGCAGTTCTTC. It translates to CASSPLLARSYNEQFF.

The chain employs TRBV5-1 and TRBJ1-1, with D hard to call. The germline V gene encodes CDR1 SGHRS and CDR2 YFSETQ. The CDR3 spans 14 residues. V dropped 0 bases and J dropped 1 base, with 7 bases sitting between them. The CDR3 loop is CASSLARGNTEAFF. As DNA, the CDR3 is TGCGCCAGCAGCTTGGCGAGAGGGAACACTGAAGCTTTCTTT.

The chain combines TRBV4-1 with TRBJ2-2; 7 positions agree with TRBD2. The CDR3 loop spans 17 amino acids. V lost 1 base to trimming and J lost 6 bases; unmatched junction nucleotides: 11. Germline V gives CDR1 MGHRA, CDR2 YSYEKL. The CDR3 reads CASSQVLGLVGAGELFF. CDR3 sequence (DNA): TGCGCCAGCAGCCAAGTGTTAGGACTAGTGGGGGCCGGGGAGCTGTTTTTT.

This chain connects TRBV4-3 to TRBJ1-6; no clear D. V gave up 0 bases and J gave up 5 bases, with 8 bases separating them. The CDR3 is made up of 15 amino acids. Germline values: CDR1 LGHNA, CDR2 YSLEER. The CDR3 bases are TGCGCCAGCAGCCAAGATTTGGCAGATAATTCACCCCTCCACTTT. Translated, it gives CASSQDLADNSPLHF.

The chain is built from TRBV5-1 and TRBJ2-5; 12 nucleotides line up with TRBD2. V gave up 0 bases and J gave up 5 bases; unmatched junction bases: 5. The length of the CDR3 is 16 residues. Germline V CDR1 and CDR2: SGHRS, YFSETQ. CDR3 nucleotide sequence: TGCGCCAGCAGCTTGGGGCGACTAGCGGGAGATGAGACCCAGTACTTC. Its translation is CASSLGRLAGDETQYF. Filled out from reference TRBV5-1 and TRBJ2-5, the complete variable domain reads KAGVTQTPRYLIKTRGQQVTLSCSPISGHRSVSWYQQTPGQGLQFLFEYFSETQRNKGNFPGRFSGRQFSNSRSEMNVSTLELGDSALYLCASSLGRLAGDETQYFGPGTRLLVL.

The gene calls are TRBV11-1 and TRBJ2-1, with 8 nucleotides matching TRBD1. CDR1 and CDR2 (germline): SGHAT, FQDESV (reference sequence). The CDR3 loop spans 14 amino acids. V was pared by 4 bases and J by 4 bases, with 3 bases of the junction left unmatched. The CDR3 coding sequence is TGTGCCAGCAGCTCCGGGACAGGATACAATGAGCAGTTCTTC. This gives the protein CASSSGTGYNEQFF.

This chain uses TRBV5-1 with TRBJ2-2; 11 bases align to TRBD1. V lost 4 bases to trimming and J lost 6 bases; unmatched junction nucleotides: 2. CDR3 size: 14 residues. Germline V gives CDR1 SGHRS, CDR2 YFSETQ. The CDR3 loop is CASSTGQGAGELFF. In nucleotides, the CDR3 is TGCGCCAGCAGCACGGGACAGGGGGCCGGGGAGCTGTTTTTT.

The chain has TRBV19 and TRBJ1-3; perhaps TRBD1 as D (6 bases). This CDR3 is built from 14 residues. V gave up 7 bases and J gave up 7 bases, with 17 bases separating them. Germline V gene sequence: CDR1 LNHDA, CDR2 SQIVND (reference sequence). The CDR3 spells CASTDTGRGNTIYF. DNA for the CDR3: TGTGCCAGTACCGATACGGGTAGGGGGAACACCATATATTTT.

The V gene is TRBV10-1, the J gene TRBJ2-3; 8 bases match TRBD1. V was pared by 4 bases and J by 0 bases, with 12 bases of the junction left unmatched. This CDR3 is 18 amino acids long. Germline loops: CDR1 WNHNN, CDR2 SYGVQD (reference sequence). The chain's CDR3 is CASSGALTGQGSTDTQYF. CDR3 DNA sequence: TGCGCCAGCAGTGGGGCTTTAACCGGACAGGGCAGCACAGATACGCAGTATTTT.

The rearrangement joins TRBV11-2 to TRBJ2-7, with 8 bases aligning to TRBD2. The germline gives CDR1 SGHAT, CDR2 FQNNGV. CDR3 length: 15 amino acids. Trimming removed 1 base from V and 1 base from J; junction bases left unmatched: 3. CDR3 sequence: CASSLGSGRSYEQYF. CDR3 DNA sequence: TGTGCCAGCAGCTTAGGCAGCGGGAGATCCTACGAGCAGTACTTC.

V is TRBV5-1 and J is TRBJ2-7; TRBD1 aligns across 9 bases. This CDR3 has 13 residues. V was clipped by 4 bases and J by 5 bases; unmatched bases: 4. The germline V gene encodes CDR1 SGHRS and CDR2 YFSETQ. CDR3 protein: CASSVRDRDEQYF. CDR3 sequence (DNA): TGCGCCAGCAGCGTCCGGGACAGGGACGAGCAGTACTTC.

The chain employs TRBV7-3 and TRBJ1-1; 8 nucleotides align to TRBD1. V gave up 5 bases and J gave up 2 bases; unmatched junction bases: 4. The CDR3 is 14 residues long. Germline V gene data show CDR1 as SGHTA and CDR2 as FQGTGA. The CDR3 DNA reads TGTGCCAGCAGCCCGGGACAGGCTAACACTGAAGCTTTCTTT. Translated: CASSPGQANTEAFF.

The CDR3 nucleotides are TGTGCCAGCAGCGCACAGGGGAACACTGAAGCTTTCTTT. Translating gives CASSAQGNTEAFF. The V call is TRBV7-2, the J call TRBJ1-1; D perhaps matches TRBD1 (6 bases). This CDR3 is 13 amino acids long. Germline V gene lookup returns CDR1 SGHTA and CDR2 FQGNSA. The V end was cut by 5 bases, the J end by 1 base, with 8 bases between.